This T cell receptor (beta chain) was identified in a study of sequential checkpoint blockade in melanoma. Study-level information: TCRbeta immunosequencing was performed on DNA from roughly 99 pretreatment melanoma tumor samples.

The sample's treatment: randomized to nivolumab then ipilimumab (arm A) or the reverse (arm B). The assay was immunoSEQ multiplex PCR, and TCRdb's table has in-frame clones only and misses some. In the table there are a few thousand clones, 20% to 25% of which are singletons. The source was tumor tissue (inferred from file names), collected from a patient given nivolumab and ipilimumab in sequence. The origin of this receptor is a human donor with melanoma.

The CDR3 protein is CASTAGLNYEQYF. The CDR3, as DNA: TGTGCCAGCACCGCGGGACTTAACTACGAGCAGTACTTC. V is TRBV28 and J is TRBJ2-7, with D possibly matching TRBD2 (6 bases). This CDR3 has 13 residues. V was trimmed by 7 bases and J by 3 bases, leaving 13 bases between them. Germline CDR1 is MDHEN and CDR2 is SYDVKM.